A single sample gave rise to the 20 T cell receptor beta chains below, sequenced in a study of response to subunit inactivated influenza vaccine. In TCRdb, the RT-PCR reads were re-called with MiXCR into one record per CDR3 protein. The sample shows 500,000 or so distinct CDR3 sequences, 16% of them seen only once. The sequencing used CD4+ T cells sorted from PBMCs, collected around 25 months after vaccination. The receptors come from a man aged 45 to 70 who received an inactivated influenza vaccine.

The V and J genes are TRBV29-1 and TRBJ1-2; weak D call: TRBD1 (6 bases). CDR1 and CDR2 (germline): SQVTM, ANQGSEA. The CDR3 is 12 residues long. V was clipped by 3 bases and J by 5 bases, with 10 bases between them. The CDR3 bases are TGCAGCGTTGACCAAGGGGGATATGGCTACACCTTC. It specifies CSVDQGGYGYTF.

This chain links TRBV19 with TRBJ2-3; D remains ambiguous. Germline assignment: CDR1 LNHDA and CDR2 SQIVND (reference sequence). There are 15 residues in the CDR3. V shed 3 bases and J shed 4 bases, with 14 bases lying between them. In DNA, the CDR3 is TGTGCCAGTAGTATGGCCCGACAAGGGTCAGATACGCAGTATTTT. Translating gives CASSMARQGSDTQYF. The full variable domain, with the rest looked up from reference TRBV19 and TRBJ2-3, is DGGITQSPKYLFRKEGQNVTLSCEQNLNHDAMYWYRQDPGQGLRLIYYSQIVNDFQKGDIAEGYSVSREKKESFPLTVTSAQKNPTAFYLCASSMARQGSDTQYFGPGTRLTVL.

This chain uses TRBV12-3 or TRBV12-4 with TRBJ1-4; 9 nucleotides line up with TRBD1. This CDR3 spans 15 amino acids. Trimming cost V 4 bases and J 10 bases; bases outside gene matches: 10. CDR3 in amino acids: CASSSRTGASGKLFF. CDR3 in DNA: TGTGCCAGCAGTTCTCGGACAGGGGCCTCCGGAAAACTGTTTTTT.

This clonotype was counted at least ten times. The chain combines TRBV10-3 with TRBJ2-2; D possibly corresponds to TRBD2 (5 bases). The V end was cut by 4 bases, the J end by 5 bases, with 8 bases between. The germline V gene has CDR1 ENHRY and CDR2 SYGVKD. The CDR3 totals 13 residues. This CDR3 reads CAISGGLTGELFF. Here the CDR3 DNA reads TGTGCCATCAGTGGCGGGCTGACCGGGGAGCTGTTTTTT.

V usage is TRBV6-2 or TRBV6-3 and J usage is TRBJ2-2; tentatively, D is TRBD1 or TRBD2 (5 bases each). Germline values: CDR1 MNHEY, CDR2 SVGEGT. The V end lost 0 bases, the J end lost 6 bases, and 11 bases lay between the germline ends. This CDR3 has 15 amino acids. The CDR3 protein is CASSYSALGAGELFF. The CDR3 DNA reads TGTGCCAGCAGTTACTCTGCACTGGGGGCCGGGGAGCTGTTTTTT.

The chain couples TRBV7-6 to TRBJ1-6; TRBD1 is a possible D gene (5 bases). The CDR3 covers 14 residues. CDR1 is SGHVS, CDR2 FNYEAQ, per germline. Between the trimmed V and J ends, which lost 2 bases and 5 bases, there was a span of 7 bases. The DNA of the CDR3 is TGTGCCAGCAGCTTACAGGGACATAATTCACCCCTCCACTTT. Its translation: CASSLQGHNSPLHF.

This clonotype came up many times. J is TRBJ2-2 and V is TRBV4-2; 8 bases are a match to TRBD2. CDR1 and CDR2 from the germline V gene are LGHNA and YNFKEQ. J lost 6 bases, V lost 4 bases, and 13 bases had no gene match. CDR3 size: 17 residues. The CDR3: CASSRVGHGGASGELFF. CDR3 sequence (DNA): TGTGCCAGCAGCCGGGTCGGGCACGGGGGGGCATCCGGGGAGCTGTTTTTT.

This clonotype turned up a few times. V gene TRBV7-9 combines with J gene TRBJ2-3; 13 bases fit TRBD2. The CDR3 covers 15 residues. Trimming cost V 4 bases and J 4 bases; bases outside gene matches: 2. Germline V gene data show CDR1 as SEHNR and CDR2 as FQNEAQ (reference sequence). CDR3 nucleotide sequence: TGTGCCAGCAGCTCGGGACTAGCGGGGCCAGATACGCAGTATTTT. This codes for CASSSGLAGPDTQYF. The full variable domain, rest sourced from reference TRBV7-9 and TRBJ2-3, is DTGVSQNPRHKITKRGQNVTFRCDPISEHNRLYWYRQTLGQGPEFLTYFQNEAQLEKSRLLSDRFSAERPKGSFSTLEIQRTEQGDSAMYLCASSSGLAGPDTQYFGPGTRLTVL.

The CDR3 loop is CASTQGDTDTQYF. CDR3 sequence (DNA): TGTGCCAGCACTCAGGGGGACACAGATACGCAGTATTTT. The chain carries TRBV9 and TRBJ2-3; 7 nucleotides align to TRBD1. The CDR3 is 13 amino acids. Trimming removed 6 bases from V and 2 bases from J; junction bases left unmatched: 3. Germline V lookup: CDR1 SGDLS, CDR2 YYNGEE. Based on the CDR3 plus reference TRBV9 and TRBJ2-3, the full variable domain is DSGVTQTPKHLITATGQRVTLRCSPRSGDLSVYWYQQSLDQGLQFLIQYYNGEERAKGNILERFSAQQFPDLHSELNLSSLELGDSALYFCASTQGDTDTQYFGPGTRLTVL.

At least ten counts were recorded for this clonotype. CDR3 DNA: TGCAGTGCTAGGCCCTCCGGGGCCACAGATACGCAGTATTTT. Encoded protein: CSARPSGATDTQYF. This chain uses TRBV20-1 with TRBJ2-3; D possibly matches TRBD1 or TRBD2 (5 bases each). This CDR3 has 14 residues. V gave up 3 bases and J gave up 2 bases, with 12 bases separating them. CDR1 is DFQATT and CDR2 is SNEGSKA in the germline V gene (reference sequence).

This clonotype was recorded a few times. The chain joins TRBV29-1 to TRBJ2-1, with D tentatively TRBD1 or TRBD2 (5 bases each). The V end was cut by 4 bases, the J end by 0 bases, with 10 bases between. The CDR3 has 14 residues. Per the germline V gene, CDR1 is SQVTM and CDR2 is ANQGSEA. DNA for the CDR3: TGCAGCGTTGGGGACGCTAGCTCCTACAATGAGCAGTTCTTC. This translates into CSVGDASSYNEQFF.

This clonotype was recorded many times. The chain links TRBV6-2 or TRBV6-3 to TRBJ2-1; the D gene could be TRBD1 or TRBD2 (5 bases each). Germline-derived CDR1 and CDR2 are MNHEY and SVGEGT. Trimming cost V 8 bases and J 9 bases, with 14 bases left between them. The CDR3 loop spans 12 amino acids. This CDR3 is CASGVGVTEQFF. The CDR3 nucleotides are TGTGCCAGCGGCGTGGGGGTGACTGAGCAGTTCTTC.

The sample holds a few counts of this clonotype. This chain uses TRBV3-1 with TRBJ2-2; 7 bases match TRBD1. This CDR3 spans 14 amino acids. From germline, CDR1 is LGHDT and CDR2 YNNKEL (reference sequence). J lost 6 bases, V lost 5 bases, and 6 bases had no gene match. CDR3 DNA: TGTGCCAGCAGCGAGTACAGGGGTCCCGGGGAGCTGTTTTTT. Translation gives CASSEYRGPGELFF.

There are many counts of this clonotype. The chain couples TRBV7-9 to TRBJ2-2; D unclear. The CDR3 loop spans 12 amino acids. Germline loops: CDR1 SEHNR, CDR2 FQNEAQ (reference sequence). V lost 10 bases and J lost 4, with 10 bases in between. The CDR3 bases are TGTGCCACAGTTCGGGTCACCGGGGAGCTGTTTTTT. Translated: CATVRVTGELFF.

The chain links TRBV3-1 to TRBJ2-4, with unresolved D. Trimming stripped 2 bases from V and 2 bases from J, with 4 bases between. Germline V lookup: CDR1 LGHDT, CDR2 YNNKEL (reference sequence). There are 13 residues in the CDR3. The DNA of the CDR3 is TGTGCCAGCAGCCAAACCCCCAAAAACATTCAGTACTTC. Its protein is CASSQTPKNIQYF.

The chain recombines TRBV29-1 with TRBJ1-1, with a tentative D call TRBD1 (5 bases). V was cut by 0 bases and J by 11 bases, with 13 bases left in between. The CDR3 length is 12 residues. Germline lookup yields CDR1 SQVTM and CDR2 ANQGSEA. The CDR3 spells CSVEDSAGGAFF. The CDR3 region has the DNA TGCAGCGTTGAAGATAGTGCGGGGGGTGCTTTCTTT.

This clonotype turned up a few times. The chain uses TRBV30 and TRBJ1-1, with D hard to call. Trimming left V 2 bases short and J 3 bases short, with 10 bases between. Per the germline V gene, CDR1 is GTSNPN and CDR2 is SVGIG (reference sequence). The CDR3 length is 13 residues. In DNA, the CDR3 is TGTGCCTGGAGTATACAAGGTTACACTGAAGCTTTCTTT. Its protein product is CAWSIQGYTEAFF.

This clonotype came up a few times. The J gene is TRBJ1-1, the V gene TRBV6-2 or TRBV6-3; 8 bases are a match to TRBD1. CDR1 MNHEY and CDR2 SVGEGT come from the germline V gene. J lost 5 bases, V lost 6 bases, and 17 bases had no gene match. There are 17 residues in the CDR3. CDR3: CASSHPGYRGIKTEAFF. In DNA, the CDR3 is TGTGCCAGCAGCCACCCGGGCTACAGGGGGATTAAAACTGAAGCTTTCTTT.

This clonotype was detected only a few times. The V call is TRBV3-1, the J call TRBJ1-5; tentatively, D is TRBD1 (6 bases). The germline CDR1 and CDR2 sequences are LGHDT and YNNKEL (reference sequence). Deletions cut 4 bases from V and 3 bases from J, with 10 bases between. There are 14 residues in the CDR3. Here the CDR3 DNA reads TGTGCCAGCAGCCTTCGACAGGTCAATCAGCCCCAGCATTTT. Translation: CASSLRQVNQPQHF.

This clonotype has a single count. The rearrangement uses TRBV7-9 and TRBJ1-1; tentatively, D is TRBD1 (5 bases). This CDR3 is built from 14 residues. CDR1 and CDR2 (germline): SEHNR, FQNEAQ (reference sequence). Deletions cut 0 bases from V and 7 bases from J, with 12 bases between. DNA for the CDR3: TGTGCCAGCAGCTTAGCGGGACCCAAGGATGAAGCTTTCTTT. Protein sequence: CASSLAGPKDEAFF.